A selection of T cell receptor beta chains follows, all from one sample in a study of radiation and T cells in renal cell carcinoma. The table came from immunoSEQ multiplex PCR; TCRdb's copy has only in-frame clones and leaves some out. The sample gives 70,000 to 80,000 clones, 80% to 90% of which show up once; 20% to 25% is in the top ten. Here the sequenced sample was blood, taken from a patient whose treatment included radiotherapy and nephrectomy. The receptors were gathered from a woman aged 45-60 years with renal cell carcinoma. Both conserved end residues are part of each CDR3. D genes are given only for firm matches. Not all rows give a size; the values are once, few, many and, for expanded clones, a class.

V gene	D gene	clone size	J gene	CDR3 protein	CDR3 DNA
TRBV19	.	few	TRBJ2-1	CASSHVLDYPSSYNEQFF	TGTGCCAGTAGTCACGTCCTTGACTACCCTAGCTCCTACAATGAGCAGTTCTTC
TRBV29-1	.	.	TRBJ1-2	CSVDRVGYGYTF	TGCAGCGTTGACAGGGTCGGCTATGGCTACACCTTC
TRBV19	.	.	TRBJ2-7	CASSIEGQSYEQYF	TGTGCCAGTAGTATCGAGGGCCAGTCCTACGAGCAGTACTTC
TRBV27	.	.	TRBJ2-5	CASSPRRETQYF	TGTGCCAGCAGTCCGAGGAGGGAGACCCAGTACTTC
TRBV28	.	.	TRBJ1-2	CASKAGLNGYTF	TGTGCCAGCAAAGCGGGCCTCAATGGCTACACCTTC
TRBV6-1	.	.	TRBJ1-6	CASSEAPGSYSPLHF	TGTGCCAGCAGTGAAGCGCCTGGCTCGTATTCACCCCTCCACTTT
TRBV29-1	.	.	TRBJ2-1	CSVVGTYNEQFF	TGCAGCGTTGTAGGGACCTACAATGAGCAGTTCTTC
TRBV10-1	.	.	TRBJ1-5	CASSESGGDQPQHF	TGCGCCAGCAGTGAGTCGGGGGGTGATCAGCCCCAGCATTTT
TRBV5-5	.	.	TRBJ1-6	CASRGIQNSPLHF	TGTGCCAGCAGGGGTATCCAAAATTCACCCCTCCACTTT
TRBV28	TRBD2	few	TRBJ2-1	CASSFSGSRNEQFF	TGTGCCAGCAGTTTCAGCGGGAGTAGGAATGAGCAGTTCTTC
TRBV5-1	.	.	TRBJ2-6	CASSSNGPGANVLTF	TGCGCCAGCAGCTCCAACGGTCCTGGGGCCAACGTCCTGACTTTC
TRBV29-1	.	.	TRBJ2-5	CSAGGRHETQYF	TGCAGCGCCGGAGGGAGGCACGAGACCCAGTACTTC
TRBV7-3	TRBD2	.	TRBJ2-3	CASSPTSGSTDTQYF	TGTGCCAGCAGCCCCACTAGCGGGAGCACAGATACGCAGTATTTT
TRBV18	.	.	TRBJ2-5	CASSPGVQETQYF	TGTGCCAGCTCACCTGGAGTCCAAGAGACCCAGTACTTC
TRBV19	TRBD1	.	TRBJ2-7	CASSLGQSYEQYF	TGTGCCAGTAGTTTGGGACAGTCCTACGAGCAGTACTTC
TRBV6-6	.	.	TRBJ2-2	CASTLGMNTGELFF	TGTGCCAGTACCTTGGGGATGAACACCGGGGAGCTGTTTTTT
TRBV28	TRBD1	.	TRBJ1-5	CASTPEGAGNQPQHF	TGTGCCAGCACCCCGGAGGGGGCTGGCAATCAGCCCCAGCATTTT
TRBV27	TRBD1	once	TRBJ2-7	CASGPGQGAYEQYF	TGTGCCAGCGGACCGGGACAGGGGGCATACGAGCAGTACTTC
TRBV18	TRBD2	.	TRBJ2-3	CASSPESGSLDTQYF	TGTGCCAGCTCACCAGAGAGCGGGAGCCTTGATACGCAGTATTTT
TRBV7-3	TRBD2	.	TRBJ2-5	CASSLAPGTSGRTQYF	TGTGCCAGCAGCTTAGCACCCGGGACTAGCGGTAGGACCCAGTACTTC
TRBV10-3	.	few	TRBJ1-1	CASKRGNTEAFF	TGTGCCAGCAAGAGGGGCAACACTGAAGCTTTCTTT
TRBV5-1	.	.	TRBJ1-3	CASSLSLTGSGNTIYF	TGCGCCAGCAGCTTGTCCCTAACAGGGTCTGGAAACACCATATATTTT